The 6 T cell receptor beta chains below were found in one sample sequenced in a study of beta chain features in type 1 diabetes. TCRB transcripts that were expressed got sequenced, as all of the isolated RNA had been reverse transcribed. Only in-frame clones appear in the TCRdb table, and some are missing; sequencing was by immunoSEQ multiplex PCR. Of under 950,000 clones listed, roughly 16% were seen once; the top ten hold about 0.02%. The sample taken for sequencing was naive CD4+ T cells from blood. Receptors originate from a young woman in good health.

This clone has only a few counts. The V gene is TRBV2, the J gene TRBJ2-2; TRBD2 matches at 12 bases. The CDR3 spans 15 residues. Trimming cost V 5 bases and J 7 bases; bases outside gene matches: 5. CDR1 and CDR2 (germline): SNHLY, FYNNEI. For the CDR3, the DNA is TGTGCCAGCAGTCCCGGACTAGCGGGGCACGGGGAGCTGTTTTTT. This encodes CASSPGLAGHGELFF.

In this sample, this clone turned up a few times. The rearrangement joins TRBV7-2 to TRBJ2-7, with TRBD2 matching over 7 bases. Germline CDR1 is SGHTA and CDR2 is FQGNSA. CDR3 length equals 17 residues. Trimming cost V 5 bases and J 6 bases; bases outside gene matches: 19. The CDR3 bases are TGTGCCAGCAGCCGAGCCGCGGTTAGCGGGTTCCTTTCCGAGCAGTACTTC. Residues: CASSRAAVSGFLSEQYF.

There are many counts of this clone. The V gene is TRBV14, the J gene TRBJ1-1; D is ambiguous. V dropped 9 bases and J dropped 2 bases, with 10 bases sitting between them. CDR3 length equals 12 residues. Germline CDR1 is SGHDN and CDR2 is FVKESK. The CDR3 DNA reads as TGTGCCAGACCTATCTTCAACACTGAAGCTTTCTTT. Translation: CARPIFNTEAFF.

This clone was picked up a small number of times. The genes are TRBV7-2 and TRBJ1-5; no clear D. Germline CDR1 and CDR2: SGHTA and FQGNSA. The CDR3 runs to 16 residues. V was pared by 2 bases and J by 4 bases, with 15 bases between. The CDR3 DNA sequence: TGTGCCAGCAGCTTAATGACCGCCTCTCAGAATCAGCCCCAGCATTTT. Its translation is CASSLMTASQNQPQHF.

The chain combines TRBV4-2 with TRBJ2-5, with D tentatively TRBD2 (5 bases). The J call is uncertain, as TRBJ2-7 better fits the DNA end. CDR3 length equals 14 residues. Germline V gene lookup returns CDR1 LGHNA and CDR2 YNFKEQ. The CDR3 is CASSQGELPNEQYF. As DNA, the CDR3 is TGTGCCAGCAGCCAAGGGGAGTTGCCGAACGAGCAGTACTTC.

This clone was seen more than once but under ten times. At the DNA level, this CDR3 is encoded by other sequences in the same sample as well. V usage is TRBV7-9 and J usage is TRBJ2-7; 8 bases agree with TRBD2. The trim removed 1 base at V and 2 bases at J, leaving 4 bases unmatched. The CDR3 spans 15 residues. Germline V lookup: CDR1 SEHNR, CDR2 FQNEAQ (reference sequence). In DNA form, the CDR3 reads TGTGCCAGCAGCTTAGGGTCGGGAGGGACCTACGAGCAGTACTTC. Its translation is CASSLGSGGTYEQYF.